Shown below are 31 T cell receptor beta chains from a single sample sequenced in a study of blood T cell repertoires in COVID-19 (dated by TCRdb to the early 2020s). Libraries were constructed by the immunoSEQ multiplex PCR assay. This is the immuneACCESS table as TCRdb keeps it, with only in-frame sequences that have V and J called. A part of the clones is gone; compared with another copy, unresolved V genes explain less than half, and the rest is unexplained. This sample holds about 250,000 clones; more than 70% were observed only once. The ten largest clones take up approximately 6.2% of the sample. Sequenced material: peripheral blood. These TCRs come from a woman of 80 years or more with COVID-19, enrolled during active disease.

The chain couples TRBV7-9 to TRBJ2-7; weak D call: TRBD2 (7 bases). Per the germline V gene, CDR1 is SEHNR and CDR2 is FQNEAQ (reference sequence). The ends were cut back, 1 base at V and 5 bases at J, with 18 bases in the middle. The CDR3 contains 16 residues. In DNA form, the CDR3 reads TGTGCCAGCAGCTTAGGGGGGACCGGGGGGCTCCACGAGCAGTACTTC. It codes for CASSLGGTGGLHEQYF.

The V and J genes are TRBV4-3 and TRBJ2-3; 8 bases fit TRBD2. CDR3 size: 16 residues. V lost 2 bases and J lost 4; bases outside the gene matches: 8. Germline loops: CDR1 LGHNA, CDR2 YSLEER. The CDR3 is CASSQKLSGGSDTQYF. The DNA of the CDR3 is TGCGCCAGCAGCCAAAAGCTAAGCGGGGGCTCAGATACGCAGTATTTT.

J is TRBJ2-7 and V is TRBV28; TRBD2 is a possible D gene (5 bases). V was cut by 5 bases and J by 0 bases, with 14 bases left in between. CDR3 size: 15 residues. Germline V gives CDR1 MDHEN, CDR2 SYDVKM. The CDR3 coding sequence is TGTGCCAGCAGTCTGGAACGGGGAAGCTCCTACGAGCAGTACTTC. It translates to CASSLERGSSYEQYF.

The CDR3 coding sequence is TGTGCCAGCAGCTACAGGGTTACGGATACGCAGTATTTT. It translates to CASSYRVTDTQYF. The chain has TRBV7-2 and TRBJ2-3, with a possible D match to TRBD1 (6 bases). CDR3 length equals 13 residues. In germline, CDR1 is SGHTA, CDR2 FQGNSA. V lost 4 bases and J lost 6, with 11 bases in between. The full variable domain, rest sourced from reference TRBV7-2 and TRBJ2-3, is GAGVSQSPSNKVTEKGKDVELRCDPISGHTALYWYRQSLGQGLEFLIYFQGNSAPDKSGLPSDRFSAERTGGSVSTLTIQRTQQEDSAVYLCASSYRVTDTQYFGPGTRLTVL.

The rearrangement links TRBV6-5 to TRBJ1-4; TRBD1 aligns across 7 bases. The germline CDR1 and CDR2 sequences are MNHEY and SVGAGI. Trimming took 5 bases from V and 5 from J; bases not matched to a gene: 5. The CDR3 length is 14 residues. The CDR3, as DNA: TGTGCCAGCAGTACAACAGGGGCGAATGAAAAACTGTTTTTT. Amino acid sequence: CASSTTGANEKLFF.

V usage is TRBV3-1 (or the pseudogene TRBV3-2) and J usage is TRBJ2-3, with 9 bases lining up with TRBD1. The CDR3 totals 15 residues. V dropped 3 bases and J dropped 9; count of bases not matched to a gene: 10. CDR1 LGHDT and CDR2 YNNKEL come from the germline V gene (reference sequence). The CDR3 DNA reads as TGTGCCAGCAGCCAGGACCCCCGGGACAGGGAGACGCAGTATTTT. Residues: CASSQDPRDRETQYF.

The chain uses TRBV28 and TRBJ1-1, with 9 bases matching TRBD1. The CDR3 loop spans 17 amino acids. Germline V CDR1 and CDR2: MDHEN, SYDVKM. V lost 5 bases and J lost 6; bases outside the gene matches: 16. The chain's CDR3 is CASSVPYSGTGRSEAFF. DNA for the CDR3: TGTGCCAGCAGTGTACCATACTCCGGGACAGGGAGGTCTGAAGCTTTCTTT.

With respect to this clone: One junction end does not reproduce the germline sequence, and a read error may be involved. J is TRBJ1-6 and V is TRBV28; TRBD1 aligns across 7 bases. The germline V gene encodes CDR1 MDHEN and CDR2 SYDVKM. This CDR3 region has 15 residues. The CDR3 DNA follows: TGTGCCAGCAGATTAGGGGGCCAGGGGAATTTACCCCTCCACTTT. Its translation is CASRLGGQGNLPLHF.

The chain is built from TRBV7-8 and TRBJ1-1; D is ambiguous. The CDR3 contains 13 residues. CDR1 and CDR2 (germline): SGHVS, FQNEAQ. Trimming took 5 bases from V and 4 from J, leaving 11 bases between them. CDR3: CASSPGIPTEAFF. CDR3 nucleotides: TGTGCCAGCAGCCCCGGGATCCCCACTGAAGCTTTCTTT.

The V and J genes are TRBV7-2 and TRBJ2-7, with D possibly matching TRBD1 (7 bases). Deletions cut 1 base from V and 2 bases from J, with 12 bases between. CDR3 length: 15 residues. Per germline, CDR1 SGHTA and CDR2 FQGNSA. CDR3 sequence (DNA): TGTGCCAGCAGCTTAGAGCAGGGGGGAGCCTACGAGCAGTACTTC. This sequence encodes CASSLEQGGAYEQYF.

The V gene is TRBV3-1 (or the pseudogene TRBV3-2), the J gene TRBJ1-6; D remains ambiguous. This CDR3 is built from 13 residues. The germline gives CDR1 LGHDT, CDR2 YNNKEL (reference sequence). Trimming cost V 6 bases and J 7 bases, with 10 bases left between them. The CDR3 DNA sequence: TGTGCCAGCAGAGGACTGCTGAATTCACCCCTCCACTTT. Amino acid sequence: CASRGLLNSPLHF.

The J gene is TRBJ1-1, the V gene TRBV27, with D possibly matching TRBD1 (6 bases). The CDR3 is 15 amino acids. Looked up from germline, CDR1 is MNHEY and CDR2 is SMNVEV (reference sequence). Between the trimmed V and J ends, which lost 3 bases and 0 bases, there was a span of 11 bases. The CDR3 loop reads CASSFPDRLNTEAFF. For the CDR3, the DNA is TGTGCCAGCAGTTTCCCCGACAGGTTGAACACTGAAGCTTTCTTT.

The gene calls are TRBV7-9 and TRBJ1-6; D is perhaps TRBD1 (6 bases). The CDR3 extends over 17 amino acids. In germline, CDR1 is SEHNR, CDR2 FQNEAQ (reference sequence). Trimming removed 5 bases from V and 4 bases from J, with 18 bases in between. For the CDR3, the DNA is TGTGCCAGCAGCGCAAGGACAGCTTCTTTGTATAATTCACCCCTCCACTTT. This translates into CASSARTASLYNSPLHF.

The chain uses TRBV6-5 and TRBJ1-2, with 10 bases aligning to TRBD1. The J segment lost 5 bases and the V segment lost 6 bases, leaving 6 bases of the junction unmatched. Germline CDR1 and CDR2: MNHEY and SVGAGI. The CDR3 loop spans 14 amino acids. CDR3 sequence reads: CASSWDRGRYGYTF. CDR3 nucleotides: TGTGCCAGCAGCTGGGACAGGGGCAGGTATGGCTACACCTTC.

The chain employs TRBV2 and TRBJ2-2; a weak D match, TRBD2 (6 bases). Germline loops: CDR1 SNHLY, CDR2 FYNNEI. The CDR3 has 16 amino acids. Trimming cost V 3 bases and J 0 bases, with 11 bases left between them. CDR3 sequence: CASSDSTSTNTGELFF. CDR3 sequence (DNA): TGTGCCAGCAGTGATTCGACTAGTACGAACACCGGGGAGCTGTTTTTT.

The chain uses TRBV5-1 and TRBJ2-5, with 10 positions matching TRBD2. The ends lost 4 bases at V and 4 bases at J; junction bases unmatched: 7. Germline CDR1 SGHRS, CDR2 YFSETQ. This CDR3 region has 15 residues. The CDR3 DNA reads TGCGCCAGCAGCCGGAGAGCGGGAGGGGCAGAGACCCAGTACTTC. Its translation: CASSRRAGGAETQYF.

J is TRBJ2-1 and V is TRBV3-1 (or the pseudogene TRBV3-2); 8 nucleotides line up with TRBD1. Trimming took 2 bases from V and 2 from J; bases not matched to a gene: 5. Germline assignment: CDR1 LGHDT and CDR2 YNNKEL (reference sequence). The CDR3 totals 16 residues. In DNA form, the CDR3 reads TGTGCCAGCAGCCAAACCGGGACAGGAGCCTACAATGAGCAGTTCTTC. Translated, it gives CASSQTGTGAYNEQFF.

This chain connects TRBV28 to TRBJ1-2; 9 bases are a match to TRBD1. CDR3 length: 13 amino acids. Germline assignment: CDR1 MDHEN and CDR2 SYDVKM. Trimming took 4 bases from V and 7 from J; bases not matched to a gene: 4. The CDR3 coding sequence is TGTGCCAGCAGTTACAGGGGGCGTGGTGGCTACACCTTC. This sequence encodes CASSYRGRGGYTF.

The V call is TRBV7-3, the J call TRBJ2-7; TRBD2 matches at 10 bases. This CDR3 is built from 14 residues. The J segment lost 3 bases and the V segment lost 6 bases, leaving 5 bases of the junction unmatched. Germline V CDR1 and CDR2: SGHTA, FQGTGA. The CDR3 sequence is CASSLASGGYEQYF. DNA for the CDR3: TGTGCCAGCAGTCTTGCTAGCGGGGGCTACGAGCAGTACTTC.

The chain has TRBV7-9 and TRBJ2-7; D may be TRBD1 (5 bases). The CDR3 totals 13 residues. Germline V gene data show CDR1 as SEHNR and CDR2 as FQNEAQ (reference sequence). V lost 1 base to trimming and J lost 6 bases, with 10 bases between them. The CDR3 bases are TGTGCCAGCAGCTTAGTGGTAGGGGCCGAGCAGTACTTC. Amino acids: CASSLVVGAEQYF. The full variable domain, completed using reference TRBV7-9 and TRBJ2-7, is DTGVSQNPRHKITKRGQNVTFRCDPISEHNRLYWYRQTLGQGPEFLTYFQNEAQLEKSRLLSDRFSAERPKGSFSTLEIQRTEQGDSAMYLCASSLVVGAEQYFGPGTRLTVT.

The chain joins TRBV6-1 to TRBJ2-7, with 13 bases aligning to TRBD2. CDR3 length: 15 residues. Germline assignment: CDR1 MNHNS and CDR2 SASEGT. J lost 6 bases, V lost 3 bases, and 5 bases had no gene match. CDR3 residues: CASSEPGLAGFEQYF. DNA for the CDR3: TGTGCCAGCAGTGAGCCGGGACTAGCGGGGTTCGAGCAGTACTTC.

The table lists this clone with a few counts. The V call is TRBV5-4, the J call TRBJ1-6; a possible D gene is TRBD1 (6 bases). CDR1 is SGHNT, CDR2 YYREEE, per germline (reference sequence). The CDR3 contains 15 residues. The V gene lost 2 bases and the J gene lost 8 bases, with 14 bases spanning the gap. The CDR3 DNA sequence: TGTGCCAGCAGCTTAAAACAGGGCCGGTATTCACCCCTCCACTTT. Translating gives CASSLKQGRYSPLHF.

This clone appeared a single time. This chain uses TRBV28 with TRBJ1-2; the D is unclear. Germline V CDR1 and CDR2: MDHEN, SYDVKM. CDR3 size: 12 residues. V was clipped by 7 bases and J by 5 bases, with 11 bases between them. As DNA, the CDR3 is TGTGCCAGCAAAAGTGAGCCTTATGGCTACACCTTC. This encodes CASKSEPYGYTF.

The V and J genes are TRBV10-3 and TRBJ1-3; D might be TRBD1 (5 bases). The germline V and J ends were trimmed by 2 bases and 0 bases, with 14 bases remaining between them. From germline, CDR1 is ENHRY and CDR2 SYGVKD. The CDR3 extends over 17 amino acids. CDR3 sequence reads: CAISESSDSVSGNTIYF. The CDR3 DNA reads as TGTGCCATCAGTGAGAGTTCCGACAGCGTCTCTGGAAACACCATATATTTT.

Comment on this clone: Other DNA sequences in this sample translate to the same CDR3. This chain links TRBV28 with TRBJ1-4; D might be TRBD1 (5 bases). The CDR3 spans 14 residues. Germline CDR1 is MDHEN and CDR2 is SYDVKM. V gave up 6 bases and J gave up 5 bases, with 13 bases separating them. CDR3 residues: CASRPQGGNEKLFF. The DNA for the CDR3 is TGTGCCAGCAGACCTCAGGGTGGGAATGAAAAACTGTTTTTT.

The J gene is TRBJ1-2, the V gene TRBV6-6, with 7 bases that match TRBD1. This CDR3 is built from 15 residues. V was clipped by 0 bases and J by 6 bases; unmatched bases: 7. Per germline, CDR1 MNHNY and CDR2 SVGAGI (reference sequence). In DNA, the CDR3 is TGTGCCAGCAGTTACTCCGTGACAGGGAAGAATGGCTACACCTTC. Residues: CASSYSVTGKNGYTF.

V is TRBV3-1 (or the pseudogene TRBV3-2) and J is TRBJ1-6; D unclear. This CDR3 contains 14 residues. In germline, CDR1 is LGHDT, CDR2 YNNKEL (reference sequence). The V and J ends lost 1 base and 7 bases respectively, with 8 bases between them. This chain's CDR3 is CASSQGHFNSPLHF. The CDR3 region has the DNA TGTGCCAGCAGCCAAGGACACTTCAATTCACCCCTCCACTTT.

The chain combines TRBV3-1 (or the pseudogene TRBV3-2) with TRBJ1-2; 7 bases are shared with TRBD1. The CDR3 spans 13 residues. Unmatched junction bases numbered 7, after V lost 5 bases and J lost 7 bases. Germline V gives CDR1 LGHDT, CDR2 YNNKEL (reference sequence). This chain's CDR3 is CASSRQGSSGYTF. Here the CDR3 DNA reads TGTGCCAGCAGCAGACAGGGTTCGAGTGGCTACACCTTC.

This clone was seen once. V gene TRBV9 combines with J gene TRBJ2-2, with TRBD1 matching over 8 bases. V was pared by 3 bases and J by 1 base, with 8 bases of the junction left unmatched. CDR1 is SGDLS, CDR2 YYNGEE, per germline. This CDR3 comprises 17 residues. CDR3 sequence reads: CASSAGQVRLNTGELFF. Here the CDR3 DNA reads TGTGCCAGCAGCGCGGGACAGGTGCGTTTGAACACCGGGGAGCTGTTTTTT.

V and J are TRBV2 and TRBJ1-1; TRBD1 aligns across 7 bases. CDR1 is SNHLY and CDR2 is FYNNEI in the germline V gene. Trimming at V came to 2 bases and at J to 2 bases, leaving 8 bases not matched to a gene. The CDR3 runs 16 residues. The CDR3 loop reads CASSETGVSTNTEAFF. As DNA, the CDR3 is TGTGCCAGCAGTGAAACAGGGGTCTCAACTAACACTGAAGCTTTCTTT.

There are a few counts of this clone. The V and J genes are TRBV11-2 and TRBJ1-6; D perhaps matches TRBD1 (6 bases). CDR3 length: 15 amino acids. Germline-derived CDR1 and CDR2 are SGHAT and FQNNGV. V was pared by 3 bases and J by 8 bases, with 14 bases between. The CDR3 is CASSLTGRYDSPLHF. The CDR3 coding sequence is TGTGCCAGCAGCTTGACAGGACGATACGATTCACCCCTCCACTTT.